These 3 T cell receptor beta chains share one sample of origin, sequenced in a study of blood T cell repertoires in COVID-19. Sequencing was performed with immunoSEQ multiplex PCR; in TCRdb, only in-frame clones are kept and a portion is missing. The sample contains 180,000 or so clones, over 70% of which appear only once. Material: peripheral blood. The origin of the receptors is a woman in her 40s with COVID-19, enrolled during active disease.

The CDR3 bases are TGTGCCAGCAGCCCTGGGGACAGGGCGGTCTCTAACTATGGCTACACCTTC. It codes for CASSPGDRAVSNYGYTF. The rearrangement joins TRBV25-1 to TRBJ1-2; 9 bases line up with TRBD1. This CDR3 has 17 amino acids. Germline V gives CDR1 MGHDK, CDR2 SYGVNS. Trimming removed 6 bases from V and 0 bases from J; junction bases left unmatched: 11.

This chain connects TRBV12-3 or TRBV12-4 to TRBJ2-1; 7 bases line up with TRBD1. The CDR3 runs 13 residues. Losses at the gene ends were 6 bases for V and 3 bases for J; bases not matched to a gene: 2. The CDR3 sequence: CASRTGDYNEQFF. Written as DNA, the CDR3 is TGTGCCAGCAGAACAGGGGACTACAATGAGCAGTTCTTC.

The table lists this clone with a count of one. This chain connects TRBV29-1 to TRBJ2-7; tentatively, D is TRBD1 (6 bases). CDR1 is SQVTM, CDR2 ANQGSEA, per germline. Trimming pared 2 bases from V and 2 bases from J, leaving 10 bases between. This CDR3 contains 13 residues. The CDR3 is CSVEQGTPYEQYF. CDR3 in DNA: TGCAGCGTTGAACAGGGGACACCCTACGAGCAGTACTTC.